This T cell receptor beta chain was sequenced for a study of blood T cell repertoires in COVID-19. Study information: The samples span acute and convalescent COVID-19 from the United States, Italy and Spain. T cells, B-cell-depleted T cells, or PBMCs supplied cDNA or gDNA.

As handled by the study authors: Amplification of reference gene primers was used by the study to estimate nucleated cell counts. The table came from immunoSEQ multiplex PCR; TCRdb's copy has only in-frame clones and leaves some out. V and J calls and clone size are as listed in that table; D and trimming were resolved from the DNA. The data contain 250,000 or so clones, about 83% of them singletons. The CDR3 runs to 13 residues. V lost 5 bases to trimming and J lost 2 bases, with 4 bases between them. Germline V gene sequence: CDR1 MGHRA, CDR2 YSYEKL. The source is a human donor in a cohort sampled during active COVID-19. Specimen: peripheral blood. The chain carries TRBV4-1 and TRBJ2-6; D not resolved. CDR3 amino acids: CASSLAGANVLTF. CDR3 DNA: TGCGCCAGCAGCTTAGCTGGGGCCAACGTCCTGACTTTC.